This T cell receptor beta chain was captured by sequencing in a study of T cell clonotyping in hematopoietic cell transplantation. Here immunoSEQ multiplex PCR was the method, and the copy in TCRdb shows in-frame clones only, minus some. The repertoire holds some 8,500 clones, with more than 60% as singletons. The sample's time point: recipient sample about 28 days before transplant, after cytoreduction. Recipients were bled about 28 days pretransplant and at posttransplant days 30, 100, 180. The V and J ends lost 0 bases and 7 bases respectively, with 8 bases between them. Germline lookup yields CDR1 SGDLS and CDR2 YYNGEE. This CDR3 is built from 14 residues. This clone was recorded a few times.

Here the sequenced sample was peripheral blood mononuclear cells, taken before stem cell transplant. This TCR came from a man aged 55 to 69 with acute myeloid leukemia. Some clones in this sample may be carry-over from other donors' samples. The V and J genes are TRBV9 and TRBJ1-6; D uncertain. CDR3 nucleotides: TGTGCCAGCAGCGTAGCGACGGAAAATTCACCCCTCCACTTT. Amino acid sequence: CASSVATENSPLHF.